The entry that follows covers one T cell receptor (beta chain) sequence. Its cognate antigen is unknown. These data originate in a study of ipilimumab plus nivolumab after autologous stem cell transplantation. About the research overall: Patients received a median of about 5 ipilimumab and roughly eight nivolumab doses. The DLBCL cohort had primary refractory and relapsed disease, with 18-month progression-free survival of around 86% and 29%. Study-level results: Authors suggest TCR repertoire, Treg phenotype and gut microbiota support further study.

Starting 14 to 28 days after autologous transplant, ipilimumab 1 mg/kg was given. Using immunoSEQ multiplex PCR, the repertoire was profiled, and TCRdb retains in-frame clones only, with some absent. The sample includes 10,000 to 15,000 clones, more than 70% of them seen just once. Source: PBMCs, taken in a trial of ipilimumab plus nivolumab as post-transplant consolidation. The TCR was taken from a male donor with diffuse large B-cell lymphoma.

CDR3 coding DNA: TGTGCCAGCAGTTTCACGACAGATCAGCCCCAGCATTTT. It encodes CASSFTTDQPQHF. The V gene is TRBV6-1, the J gene TRBJ1-5, with a possible D match to TRBD1 (5 bases). The CDR3 is made up of 13 amino acids. V lost 5 bases to trimming and J lost 5 bases, with 10 bases between them. The germline V gene encodes CDR1 MNHNS and CDR2 SASEGT.